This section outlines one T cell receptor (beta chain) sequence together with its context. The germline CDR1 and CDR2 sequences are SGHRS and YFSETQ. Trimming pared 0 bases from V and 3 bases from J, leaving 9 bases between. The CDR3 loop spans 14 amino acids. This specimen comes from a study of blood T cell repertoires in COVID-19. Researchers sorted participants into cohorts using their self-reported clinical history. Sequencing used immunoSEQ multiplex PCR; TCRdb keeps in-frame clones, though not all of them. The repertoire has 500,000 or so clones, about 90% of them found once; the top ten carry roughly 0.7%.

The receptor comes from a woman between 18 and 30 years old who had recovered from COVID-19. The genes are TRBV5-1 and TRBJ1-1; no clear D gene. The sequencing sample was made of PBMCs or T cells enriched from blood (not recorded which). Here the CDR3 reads CASSLAGFYTEAFF. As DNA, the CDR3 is TGCGCCAGCAGCTTGGCGGGATTTTACACTGAAGCTTTCTTT.